The 30 T cell receptor beta chains reported below all come from one sample, sequenced in a study of Tregs in tolerant kidney transplant recipients. Sequencing used immunoSEQ multiplex PCR; TCRdb keeps in-frame clones, though not all of them. The table lists fewer than 100,000 clones, approximately 89% of them singletons. Sequencing was performed on Tregs from blood, taken before the transplant. These receptors all stem from a human donor who received a combined kidney and bone marrow transplant.

The chain joins TRBV28 to TRBJ2-7; a possible D gene is TRBD2 (5 bases). V lost 7 bases and J lost 6, with 25 bases in between. Germline CDR1 MDHEN, CDR2 SYDVKM. CDR3 length: 16 residues. CDR3 residues: CASTLVPGSGRLEQYF. DNA of the CDR3: TGTGCCAGCACCTTGGTACCGGGGTCCGGGCGTCTCGAGCAGTACTTC.

The chain carries TRBV7-2 and TRBJ1-5; 7 nucleotides match TRBD1. With V trimmed by 6 bases and J by 6 bases, 11 bases remained unmatched. CDR1 and CDR2 from the germline V gene are SGHTA and FQGNSA. The CDR3 extends over 15 amino acids. Written as DNA, the CDR3 is TGTGCCAGCAGTTTTCAGGGGGGGGAGGGTCAGCCCCAGCATTTT. Encoded protein: CASSFQGGEGQPQHF.

The chain links TRBV30 to TRBJ1-6; D not certain. V was pared by 1 base and J by 10 bases, with 8 bases between. CDR1 GTSNPN and CDR2 SVGIG come from the germline V gene (reference sequence). The CDR3 sequence is 12 residues long. CDR3 sequence: CAWSAPGSPLHF. The DNA of the CDR3 is TGTGCCTGGAGTGCCCCGGGGTCACCCCTCCACTTT.

CDR3 region: CASSTSATTDTQYF. DNA of the CDR3: TGCGCCAGCAGCACATCCGCCACCACAGATACGCAGTATTTT. J is TRBJ2-3 and V is TRBV5-1; D call uncertain. CDR1 and CDR2 from the germline V gene are SGHRS and YFSETQ. V was pared by 4 bases and J by 2 bases, with 11 bases between. The CDR3 runs to 14 residues.

The chain carries TRBV28 and TRBJ1-2; D may be TRBD1 (6 bases). CDR3 length: 14 amino acids. V lost 3 bases and J lost 4, with 12 bases in between. Germline V CDR1 and CDR2: MDHEN, SYDVKM. The CDR3 is CASSLGTGIYGYTF. For the CDR3, the DNA is TGTGCCAGCAGTTTGGGCACAGGGATCTATGGCTACACCTTC.

This rearrangement joins TRBV7-3 to TRBJ2-7; 9 positions agree with TRBD2. The CDR3 covers 19 residues. V lost 4 bases to trimming and J lost 7 bases; unmatched junction nucleotides: 23. Germline V gene data show CDR1 as SGHTA and CDR2 as FQGTGA. The CDR3 DNA is TGTGCCAGCAGCTCACTACAGTTCTCTGCCGGGACTAGCCAGGGGGAGCAGTACTTC. Translating it yields CASSSLQFSAGTSQGEQYF.

This clone was picked up a small number of times. The chain recombines TRBV6-6 with TRBJ1-3, with a tentative D call TRBD1 (6 bases). The CDR3 covers 14 residues. Germline lookup yields CDR1 MNHNY and CDR2 SVGAGI (reference sequence). Trimming took 5 bases from V and 4 from J, leaving 12 bases between them. CDR3 residues: CASSRRGTGNTIYF. In DNA form, the CDR3 reads TGTGCCAGCAGTCGCAGGGGTACGGGAAACACCATATATTTT.

This chain connects TRBV19 to TRBJ2-7, with TRBD1 matching 10 bases. This CDR3 is built from 15 residues. The junction had 7 bases not matched to a gene; V was cut back by 5 bases and J by 3 bases. Looked up from germline, CDR1 is LNHDA and CDR2 is SQIVND (reference sequence). CDR3 sequence reads: CASSPQRTGGYEQYF. CDR3 sequence (DNA): TGTGCCAGTAGTCCCCAAAGGACAGGGGGCTACGAGCAGTACTTC.

The rearrangement links TRBV7-9 to TRBJ1-4; maybe TRBD1 (5 bases). The germline CDR1 and CDR2 sequences are SEHNR and FQNEAQ (reference sequence). The CDR3 contains 12 residues. V lost 8 bases to trimming and J lost 8 bases, with 12 bases between them. The CDR3 coding sequence is TGTGCCAGCGTGCAGGGAAAGGAAAAACTGTTTTTT. Protein sequence: CASVQGKEKLFF.

The chain employs TRBV18 and TRBJ2-1; 11 bases match TRBD2. Germline CDR1 KGHSH, CDR2 LQKENI. This CDR3 region has 17 residues. After removal of 3 bases from V and 4 bases from J, the junction contained 8 bases not matched to a gene. CDR3 amino acids: CASSPRTSGSGYNEQFF. The CDR3 DNA sequence: TGTGCCAGCTCACCCCGTACTAGCGGGAGTGGGTACAATGAGCAGTTCTTC.

This rearrangement joins TRBV9 to TRBJ2-3; D might be TRBD1 (6 bases). The CDR3 runs to 16 residues. Germline CDR1 SGDLS, CDR2 YYNGEE. Trimming stripped 0 bases from V and 0 bases from J, with 11 bases between. The CDR3 sequence: CASSVASGESTDTQYF. DNA for the CDR3: TGTGCCAGCAGCGTAGCCTCAGGGGAGAGCACAGATACGCAGTATTTT.

The rearrangement uses TRBV30 and TRBJ2-5; D may match TRBD1 or TRBD2 (5 bases each). The CDR3 length is 12 residues. The germline V gene encodes CDR1 GTSNPN and CDR2 SVGIG (reference sequence). V gave up 1 base and J gave up 5 bases, with 8 bases separating them. DNA for the CDR3: TGTGCCTGGAGTGCAGGGAGTGAGACCCAGTACTTC. This codes for CAWSAGSETQYF. Drawing the rest from reference TRBV30 and TRBJ2-5, the complete variable domain is SQTIHQWPATLVQPVGSPLSLECTVEGTSNPNLYWYRQAAGRGLQLLFYSVGIGQISSEVPQNLSASRPQDRQFILSSKKLLLSDSGFYLCAWSAGSETQYFGPGTRLLVL.

The CDR3 DNA reads as TGTGCCAGCTTTCAGCGGGAGGGCTCCCACTACTACAATGAGCAGTTCTTC. This codes for CASFQREGSHYYNEQFF. The chain employs TRBV28 and TRBJ2-1, with TRBD2 matching over 10 bases. V trimming: 8 bases; J trimming: 3 bases; junction bases outside the gene matches: 13. CDR1 MDHEN and CDR2 SYDVKM come from the germline V gene. The CDR3 length is 17 residues.

The chain links TRBV5-4 to TRBJ2-7; TRBD1 is a possible D gene (6 bases). Between the trimmed V and J ends, which lost 4 bases and 4 bases, there was a span of 12 bases. This CDR3 comprises 13 residues. Looked up from germline, CDR1 is SGHNT and CDR2 is YYREEE (reference sequence). The CDR3 nucleotides read TGTGCCAGCAGCCAGGACAGACGATACGAGCAGTACTTC. This translates into CASSQDRRYEQYF.

The V gene is TRBV5-1, the J gene TRBJ2-5; D call uncertain. Trimming stripped 2 bases from V and 1 base from J, with 9 bases between. The germline V gene encodes CDR1 SGHRS and CDR2 YFSETQ. CDR3 size: 14 residues. CDR3 region: CASSFGLLQETQYF. The CDR3 DNA reads as TGCGCCAGCAGCTTCGGCCTACTCCAAGAGACCCAGTACTTC.

The V call is TRBV13, the J call TRBJ2-3, with 12 positions matching TRBD2. CDR1 PRHDT and CDR2 FYEKMQ come from the germline V gene (reference sequence). After removal of 3 bases from V and 5 bases from J, the junction contained 3 bases not matched to a gene. The CDR3 consists of 15 residues. CDR3 DNA: TGTGCCAGCAGCTTGCGACTAGCGGGGGTAGATACGCAGTATTTT. Translated, it gives CASSLRLAGVDTQYF.

The chain employs TRBV6-4 and TRBJ2-1; D is tentatively TRBD1 or TRBD2 (5 bases each). The CDR3 covers 15 residues. Germline V CDR1 and CDR2: MRHNA, SNTAGT. V was clipped by 4 bases and J by 2 bases, with 12 bases between them. The DNA of the CDR3 is TGTGCCAGCAGTGTGGACGGGACCACCTACAATGAGCAGTTCTTC. This codes for CASSVDGTTYNEQFF.

The J gene is TRBJ1-1, the V gene TRBV4-1; D might be TRBD1 (6 bases). The CDR3 is 15 amino acids. V was trimmed by 2 bases and J by 1 base, leaving 11 bases between them. Germline assignment: CDR1 MGHRA and CDR2 YSYEKL. The CDR3 DNA follows: TGCGCCAGCAGCCAACAATCCAGGGGGAACACTGAAGCTTTCTTT. Its protein is CASSQQSRGNTEAFF.

The gene calls are TRBV4-1 and TRBJ2-5, with 7 nucleotides matching TRBD1. Near its end, the DNA agrees better with TRBJ2-7, so the J call may be wrong. This CDR3 is built from 15 residues. From germline, CDR1 is MGHRA and CDR2 YSYEKL. This CDR3 reads CASSLTGQTLDEQYF. CDR3 DNA sequence: TGCGCCAGCAGCCTCACGGGACAGACCTTGGACGAGCAGTACTTC.

The rearrangement joins TRBV5-1 to TRBJ2-1; 10 bases agree with TRBD2. J was trimmed by 7 bases and V by 0 bases; bases with no gene match: 7. This CDR3 is 16 amino acids long. Germline CDR1 reads SGHRS; CDR2 reads YFSETQ. CDR3 coding DNA: TGCGCCAGCAGCTTGGGGTGGCTAGCGGGAGTGAATGAGCAGTTCTTC. Translation gives CASSLGWLAGVNEQFF.

A few counts support this clone. This rearrangement joins TRBV28 to TRBJ1-3; D is uncertain. The germline CDR1 and CDR2 sequences are MDHEN and SYDVKM. This CDR3 is built from 15 residues. Trimming shortened V by 4 bases and J by 3 bases, and 13 bases separated the two germline ends. CDR3: CASSSSEDFGNTIYF. The DNA of the CDR3 is TGTGCCAGCAGTTCTTCCGAGGATTTTGGAAACACCATATATTTT.

The chain links TRBV18 to TRBJ1-2; TRBD1 aligns across 7 bases. The germline V gene has CDR1 KGHSH and CDR2 LQKENI. The V and J ends lost 3 bases and 4 bases, in that order; junction bases with no gene match: 8. The length of the CDR3 is 15 residues. The CDR3 protein is CASSPQGDRSYGYTF. DNA of the CDR3: TGTGCCAGCTCACCTCAAGGGGACAGATCCTATGGCTACACCTTC.

This clone has a single count. The gene calls are TRBV18 and TRBJ1-1, with D uncertain. The CDR3 extends over 15 amino acids. The germline V gene encodes CDR1 KGHSH and CDR2 LQKENI. Trimming took off 3 bases at V and 3 bases at J, with 14 bases between the two ends. CDR3 sequence reads: CASSPSLGRDTEAFF. Here the CDR3 DNA reads TGTGCCAGCTCACCCTCCCTTGGGCGCGACACTGAAGCTTTCTTT.

In the case of this clone: Within the sample, other DNA sequences also encode this same CDR3. V is TRBV7-2 and J is TRBJ2-7, with 7 bases matching TRBD1. CDR1 is SGHTA and CDR2 is FQGNSA in the germline V gene. The CDR3 contains 16 residues. Unmatched junction bases numbered 12, after V lost 5 bases and J lost 2 bases. The CDR3 DNA follows: TGTGCCAGCAGCGGGGTACAGGGGACCACACCCTACGAGCAGTACTTC. Its translation: CASSGVQGTTPYEQYF.

The gene calls are TRBV11-2 and TRBJ1-2, with a possible D match to TRBD1 (5 bases). Per the germline V gene, CDR1 is SGHAT and CDR2 is FQNNGV. Trimming shortened V by 2 bases and J by 8 bases, and 18 bases separated the two germline ends. This CDR3 is 15 amino acids long. The CDR3 region is CASSLNWGSIGGYTF. CDR3 bases: TGTGCCAGCAGCTTAAATTGGGGCAGCATTGGGGGCTACACCTTC. The whole variable domain, remainder taken from reference TRBV11-2 and TRBJ1-2, is EAGVAQSPRYKIIEKRQSVAFWCNPISGHATLYWYQQILGQGPKLLIQFQNNGVVDDSQLPKDRFSAERLKGVDSTLKIQPAKLEDSAVYLCASSLNWGSIGGYTFGSGTRLTVV.

The rearrangement links TRBV28 to TRBJ2-7, with TRBD2 identical over 10 bases. The junction had 11 bases not matched to a gene; V was cut back by 6 bases and J by 6 bases. The CDR3 is 15 amino acids. CDR1 MDHEN and CDR2 SYDVKM come from the germline V gene. For the CDR3, the DNA is TGTGCCAGCAGGTTAGGGTCTAGCGGGAGAGGCGAGCAGTACTTC. Translated, it gives CASRLGSSGRGEQYF.

The V and J genes are TRBV2 and TRBJ2-7; a weak D match, TRBD2 (6 bases). This CDR3 has 13 residues. The ends were cut back, 7 bases at V and 0 bases at J, with 10 bases in the middle. The germline gives CDR1 SNHLY, CDR2 FYNNEI. The CDR3 region has the DNA TGTGCCAGCAATTTGGGGGGCTCCTACGAGCAGTACTTC. Translation: CASNLGGSYEQYF. The full variable domain, its missing parts supplied by reference TRBV2 and TRBJ2-7, is EPEVTQTPSHQVTQMGQEVILRCVPISNHLYFYWYRQILGQKVEFLVSFYNNEISEKSEIFDDQFSVERPDGSNFTLKIRSTKLEDSAMYFCASNLGGSYEQYFGPGTRLTVT.

This chain uses TRBV10-3 with TRBJ2-5; a possible D gene is TRBD1 (5 bases). The CDR3 is made up of 14 amino acids. V lost 0 bases and J lost 5, with 10 bases in between. Germline V gene lookup returns CDR1 ENHRY and CDR2 SYGVKD. Here the CDR3 reads CAISESAGWETQYF. CDR3 DNA: TGTGCCATCAGTGAGTCGGCAGGGTGGGAGACCCAGTACTTC.

The rearrangement joins TRBV21-1 to TRBJ2-4; the table's D call of TRBD2 was not tested on the DNA. TRBV21-1 is listed as a pseudogene. The length of the CDR3 is 15 residues. CDR3 sequence (DNA): TGTGCCAGCAGCAAGACTAGCGAGGCCAAAAACATTCAGTACTTC. This codes for CASSKTSEAKNIQYF.

This chain joins TRBV6-7 and TRBJ1-1; TRBD1 is a possible D gene (6 bases). TRBV6-7 counts as an open reading frame of uncertain function. The V end was cut by 8 bases, the J end by 4 bases, with 26 bases between. This CDR3 is built from 17 residues. CDR3 protein: CASRSGAPQGSGTEAFF. CDR3 DNA sequence: TGTGCCAGCCGCTCCGGGGCCCCACAGGGTAGTGGCACTGAAGCTTTCTTT.